These 29 T cell receptor beta chains were sequenced from one sample in a study of T cell changes during pregnancy in multiple sclerosis. Here immunoSEQ multiplex PCR was the method, and the copy in TCRdb shows in-frame clones only, minus some. Here the sample spans more than 25,000 clones, around 92% being singletons. The input for sequencing was CD8+ T cells from peripheral blood mononuclear cells, taken in the second trimester of pregnancy. These receptors all stem from a female donor in good health, enrolled as a control in a pregnancy study.

The chain combines TRBV5-6 with TRBJ2-7; D might be TRBD1 (6 bases). Germline values: CDR1 SGHDT, CDR2 YYEEEE. V shed 2 bases and J shed 11 bases, with 11 bases lying between them. The CDR3 consists of 11 residues. DNA of the CDR3: TGTGCCAGCAGCTTCGAAGGGGACAAGTACTTC. Protein product: CASSFEGDKYF.

This clone has only one observation. The chain joins TRBV4-2 to TRBJ2-7; 9 bases fit TRBD1. Germline loops: CDR1 LGHNA, CDR2 YNFKEQ. The CDR3 loop spans 15 amino acids. J was trimmed by 11 bases and V by 0 bases; bases with no gene match: 11. CDR3 residues: CASSQETGGNGLEYF. CDR3 DNA: TGTGCCAGCAGCCAAGAAACAGGGGGCAACGGCCTCGAGTACTTC.

The chain recombines TRBV7-9 with TRBJ2-2; 10 bases are a match to TRBD1. The CDR3 is 18 amino acids. The germline V gene encodes CDR1 SEHNR and CDR2 FQNEAQ (reference sequence). V was pared by 5 bases and J by 4 bases, with 13 bases of the junction left unmatched. The CDR3 DNA reads TGTGCCAGCAGCCCACGTGGGGCGGGACAGGGGATCACCGGGGAGCTGTTTTTT. This gives the protein CASSPRGAGQGITGELFF.

This clone was seen only once. The V call is TRBV5-4, the J call TRBJ1-4; 7 nucleotides match TRBD1. The ends lost 1 base at V and 6 bases at J; junction bases unmatched: 3. Germline V gene lookup returns CDR1 SGHNT and CDR2 YYREEE (reference sequence). The CDR3 contains 14 residues. CDR3 sequence (DNA): TGTGCCAGCAGCTTGTGGCAGGGGGATGAAAAACTGTTTTTT. Translated: CASSLWQGDEKLFF.

The chain links TRBV2 to TRBJ1-5; 8 nucleotides align to TRBD1. Per the germline V gene, CDR1 is SNHLY and CDR2 is FYNNEI. Losses at the gene ends were 8 bases for V and 2 bases for J; bases not matched to a gene: 17. There are 18 residues in the CDR3. For the CDR3, the DNA is TGTGCCAGCGTGATCCACCCCGTAGACAGGGGCCGCAATCAGCCCCAGCATTTT. This translates into CASVIHPVDRGRNQPQHF. Supplemented by reference TRBV2 and TRBJ1-5, the full variable domain reads EPEVTQTPSHQVTQMGQEVILRCVPISNHLYFYWYRQILGQKVEFLVSFYNNEISEKSEIFDDQFSVERPDGSNFTLKIRSTKLEDSAMYFCASVIHPVDRGRNQPQHFGDGTRLSIL.

The V and J genes are TRBV25-1 and TRBJ1-2; perhaps TRBD1 as D (5 bases). Germline V gene sequence: CDR1 MGHDK, CDR2 SYGVNS. With 1 base removed from V and 6 bases from J, the gap between germline ends came to 15 bases. The CDR3 is 15 residues long. CDR3 sequence (DNA): TGTGCCAGCAGTGAATGGGCAGGGAGGGTCAATGGCTACACCTTC. This sequence encodes CASSEWAGRVNGYTF.

The V gene is TRBV6-1, the J gene TRBJ1-6; 7 bases fit TRBD1. The V gene's germline CDR1 is MNHNS and CDR2 SASEGT. With 4 bases clipped from V and 0 bases from J, the junction kept 6 bases outside the gene matches. There are 17 residues in the CDR3. The CDR3 sequence is CASSAGQAISYNSPLHF. The CDR3 DNA reads as TGTGCCAGCAGTGCCGGACAGGCCATCTCCTATAATTCACCCCTCCACTTT.

The chain has TRBV30 and TRBJ1-2; unclear D gene. V was clipped by 5 bases and J by 7 bases, with 8 bases between them. Germline V gene sequence: CDR1 GTSNPN, CDR2 SVGIG (reference sequence). The CDR3 covers 10 residues. CDR3 sequence: CAWLEVGYTF. The CDR3 DNA reads TGTGCCTGGCTGGAGGTTGGCTACACCTTC.

V is TRBV6-4 and J is TRBJ2-2, with D maybe TRBD2 (6 bases). The CDR3 runs to 12 residues. CDR1 and CDR2 from the germline V gene are MRHNA and SNTAGT. V was shortened by 6 bases and J by 4 bases, with 6 bases between the two germline ends. The CDR3 protein is CASRGGTGELFF. The CDR3 DNA reads TGTGCCAGCAGGGGGGGCACCGGGGAGCTGTTTTTT.

This chain links TRBV6-4 with TRBJ1-6; 10 bases line up with TRBD1. Germline CDR1 MRHNA, CDR2 SNTAGT. The J segment lost 7 bases and the V segment lost 0 bases, leaving 3 bases of the junction unmatched. The CDR3 totals 16 residues. This chain's CDR3 is CASSDSPGQGNSPLHF. CDR3 DNA: TGTGCCAGCAGTGACTCGCCGGGACAGGGGAATTCACCCCTCCACTTT.

This clone was picked up one time. The rearrangement uses TRBV27 and TRBJ1-2; the match to TRBD1 covers 8 bases. The CDR3 length is 16 residues. The germline V gene has CDR1 MNHEY and CDR2 SMNVEV (reference sequence). V shed 4 bases and J 4 bases; nucleotides not matched to a gene: 11. CDR3 amino acids: CASSSRTGRNIYGYTF. Written as DNA, the CDR3 is TGTGCCAGCAGTTCCCGGACAGGGCGGAATATCTATGGCTACACCTTC.

This rearrangement joins TRBV9 to TRBJ1-2; TRBD1 matches 8 bases. The J segment lost 0 bases and the V segment lost 4 bases, leaving 8 bases of the junction unmatched. Germline CDR1 SGDLS, CDR2 YYNGEE. The length of the CDR3 is 16 residues. The DNA of the CDR3 is TGTGCCAGCAGCCCCTCTAGGACAGGGCCTAACTATGGCTACACCTTC. Its protein is CASSPSRTGPNYGYTF.

The chain is built from TRBV7-9 and TRBJ1-2, with D uncertain. CDR1 and CDR2 from the germline V gene are SEHNR and FQNEAQ (reference sequence). The V and J ends lost 8 bases and 7 bases respectively, with 26 bases between them. The CDR3 extends over 16 amino acids. As DNA, the CDR3 is TGTGCCAGCCGACTTGCGGTTACGTCAGCTCGGGGTGGCTACACCTTC. It codes for CASRLAVTSARGGYTF.

The V call is TRBV4-3, the J call TRBJ2-1; 7 bases match TRBD2. The CDR3 length is 18 residues. The V gene's germline CDR1 is LGHNA and CDR2 YSLEER. V gave up 0 bases and J gave up 4 bases; unmatched junction bases: 12. Here the CDR3 DNA reads TGCGCCAGCAGCCAAGAGGACCTGGCAGCGGGGAATTACAATGAGCAGTTCTTC. Residues: CASSQEDLAAGNYNEQFF.

The rearrangement uses TRBV6-1 and TRBJ2-6, with D tentatively TRBD2 (5 bases). Trimming took off 7 bases at V and 4 bases at J, with 17 bases between the two ends. Germline V gene lookup returns CDR1 MNHNS and CDR2 SASEGT. The CDR3 has 16 residues. CDR3 amino acids: CASNEGSFFGANVLTF. Written as DNA, the CDR3 is TGTGCCAGCAATGAGGGCAGCTTTTTCGGGGCCAACGTCCTGACTTTC.

The rearrangement uses TRBV6-6 and TRBJ1-1; no clear D. Trimming removed 4 bases from V and 4 bases from J, with 16 bases in between. Germline V gene sequence: CDR1 MNHNY, CDR2 SVGAGI (reference sequence). The length of the CDR3 is 15 residues. The CDR3 spells CASSSLPGVGTEAFF. The CDR3 nucleotides are TGTGCCAGCAGTTCCCTCCCGGGTGTGGGCACTGAAGCTTTCTTT.

The V call is TRBV27, the J call TRBJ1-5, with D hard to call. CDR1 MNHEY and CDR2 SMNVEV come from the germline V gene (reference sequence). V was shortened by 2 bases and J by 1 base, with 3 bases between the two germline ends. The CDR3 consists of 13 residues. In DNA form, the CDR3 reads TGTGCCAGCAGTTTAACAAGCAATCAGCCCCAGCATTTT. The encoded protein is CASSLTSNQPQHF.

The rearrangement joins TRBV29-1 to TRBJ2-5; tentatively, D is TRBD2 (6 bases). There are 15 residues in the CDR3. CDR1 SQVTM and CDR2 ANQGSEA come from the germline V gene. The V end lost 5 bases, the J end lost 2 bases, and 18 bases lay between the germline ends. For the CDR3, the DNA is TGCAGCGTTTGGTTAAGGTCACGGGGGCAAGAGACCCAGTACTTC. It is translated as CSVWLRSRGQETQYF. Filled out from reference TRBV29-1 and TRBJ2-5, the complete variable domain reads SAVISQKPSRDICQRGTSLTIQCQVDSQVTMMFWYRQQPGQSLTLIATANQGSEATYESGFVIDKFPISRPNLTFSTLTVSNMSPEDSSIYLCSVWLRSRGQETQYFGPGTRLLVL.

The CDR3 loop is CASSKDVWDSPSVDTQYF. CDR3 DNA sequence: TGTGCCAGCAGCAAAGACGTGTGGGACAGCCCTTCGGTTGATACGCAGTATTTT. This sequence joins TRBV21-1 and TRBJ2-3; whether TRBD1, the table's D call, matches the DNA was not checked. TRBV21-1 is an annotated pseudogene. The CDR3 spans 18 residues.

The CDR3 region has the DNA TGTGCCAGCAGTTCAGGGGCTGAAGCTTTCTTT. Protein product: CASSSGAEAFF. The chain couples TRBV27 to TRBJ1-1; possible D gene TRBD1, 6 bases. The CDR3 spans 11 residues. Germline lookup yields CDR1 MNHEY and CDR2 SMNVEV (reference sequence). The V and J ends lost 4 bases and 6 bases respectively, with 6 bases between them.

The gene calls are TRBV4-1 and TRBJ1-5, with 8 bases that match TRBD1. The CDR3 is 16 amino acids. V was clipped by 1 base and J by 6 bases; unmatched bases: 8. In germline, CDR1 is MGHRA, CDR2 YSYEKL. The CDR3 is CASSQGQGSEGQPQHF. As DNA, the CDR3 is TGCGCCAGCAGCCAAGGACAGGGGTCGGAGGGTCAGCCCCAGCATTTT.

This chain links TRBV7-9 with TRBJ1-1; possible D gene TRBD1, 6 bases. The CDR3 is 14 residues long. Germline values: CDR1 SEHNR, CDR2 FQNEAQ (reference sequence). V lost 3 bases to trimming and J lost 0 bases, with 8 bases between them. CDR3 amino acids: CASSFRGMNTEAFF. DNA for the CDR3: TGTGCCAGCAGCTTCAGGGGCATGAACACTGAAGCTTTCTTT.

The chain recombines TRBV27 with TRBJ2-1, with 10 bases aligning to TRBD2. This CDR3 contains 13 residues. The V gene's germline CDR1 is MNHEY and CDR2 SMNVEV (reference sequence). Trimming at V came to 6 bases and at J to 8 bases, leaving 4 bases not matched to a gene. CDR3 amino acids: CASRSGGAYEQFF. The DNA of the CDR3 is TGTGCCAGCAGGAGCGGGGGGGCTTATGAGCAGTTCTTC.

In DNA, the CDR3 is TGTGCCAGCAGTTTCGGGCGGGATGAAGCTTTCTTT. Amino acid sequence: CASSFGRDEAFF. The V gene is TRBV28, the J gene TRBJ1-1; no clear D gene. CDR1 MDHEN and CDR2 SYDVKM come from the germline V gene. The CDR3 spans 12 residues. V was shortened by 3 bases and J by 7 bases, with 9 bases between the two germline ends.

The gene calls are TRBV29-1 and TRBJ2-7; D perhaps matches TRBD2 (5 bases). Germline V gene lookup returns CDR1 SQVTM and CDR2 ANQGSEA. Trimming pared 6 bases from V and 3 bases from J, leaving 15 bases between. CDR3 length equals 13 residues. The chain's CDR3 is CSVGRTGDYEQYF. CDR3 in DNA: TGCAGCGTCGGCCGAACCGGGGACTACGAGCAGTACTTC.

This chain connects TRBV7-3 to TRBJ2-1, with 12 bases that match TRBD2. This CDR3 contains 19 residues. Germline V gene sequence: CDR1 SGHTA, CDR2 FQGTGA. With 0 bases clipped from V and 7 bases from J, the junction kept 13 bases outside the gene matches. The CDR3 here is CASSLTRASGGATGNEQFF. The CDR3 nucleotides read TGTGCCAGCAGCTTAACGCGGGCTAGCGGGGGGGCCACTGGGAATGAGCAGTTCTTC.

The rearrangement links TRBV27 to TRBJ2-2; D perhaps matches TRBD1 (5 bases). Trimming removed 3 bases at V and 0 bases at J, with 11 bases between. CDR3 size: 16 residues. Per germline, CDR1 MNHEY and CDR2 SMNVEV (reference sequence). This CDR3 reads CASSLTWGPNTGELFF. The CDR3 DNA is TGTGCCAGCAGTTTGACCTGGGGCCCGAACACCGGGGAGCTGTTTTTT.

The chain links TRBV27 to TRBJ1-1; D gene ambiguous. The germline CDR1 and CDR2 sequences are MNHEY and SMNVEV (reference sequence). The germline V and J ends were trimmed by 7 bases and 7 bases, with 10 bases remaining between them. The CDR3 has 11 residues. CDR3 loop: CASMVFGEAFF. The CDR3 region has the DNA TGTGCCAGCATGGTTTTCGGTGAAGCTTTCTTT.

The chain links TRBV19 to TRBJ1-3; D is uncertain. The CDR3 sequence is 13 residues long. The germline V gene encodes CDR1 LNHDA and CDR2 SQIVND (reference sequence). V was trimmed by 3 bases and J by 0 bases, leaving 3 bases between them. CDR3 residues: CASSISSGNTIYF. CDR3 coding DNA: TGTGCCAGTAGTATTAGCTCTGGAAACACCATATATTTT. Complete variable domain (other parts from reference TRBV19 and TRBJ1-3): DGGITQSPKYLFRKEGQNVTLSCEQNLNHDAMYWYRQDPGQGLRLIYYSQIVNDFQKGDIAEGYSVSREKKESFPLTVTSAQKNPTAFYLCASSISSGNTIYFGEGSWLTVV.